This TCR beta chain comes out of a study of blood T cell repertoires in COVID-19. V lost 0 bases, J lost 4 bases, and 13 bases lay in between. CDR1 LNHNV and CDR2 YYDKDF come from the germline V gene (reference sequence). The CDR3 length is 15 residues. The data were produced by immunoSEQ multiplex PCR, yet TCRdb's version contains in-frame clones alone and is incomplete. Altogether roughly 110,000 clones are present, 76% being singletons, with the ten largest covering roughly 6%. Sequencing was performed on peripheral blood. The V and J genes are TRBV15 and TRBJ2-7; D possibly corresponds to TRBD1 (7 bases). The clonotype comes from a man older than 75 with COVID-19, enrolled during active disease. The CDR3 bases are TGTGCCACCAGCAGAGACGCAGGGGGGCGGTACGAGCAGTACTTC. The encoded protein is CATSRDAGGRYEQYF.